This T cell receptor beta chain was identified in a study of blood T cell repertoires in COVID-19. CDR3 length equals 17 residues. With 0 bases clipped from V and 4 bases from J, the junction kept 6 bases outside the gene matches. Germline V gene sequence: CDR1 MNHEY, CDR2 SVGEGT. Using immunoSEQ multiplex PCR, the repertoire was profiled, and TCRdb retains in-frame clones only, with some absent. The sample holds 250,000 to 300,000 clones, 88% seen once. This receptor was identified in a woman aged 55-70 years in a cohort exposed to, infected with or recovered from COVID-19 (not recorded which). The J gene is TRBJ2-3, the V gene TRBV6-2 or TRBV6-3; 11 nucleotides agree with TRBD2. The specimen sequenced was PBMCs or T cells enriched from blood (not recorded which). CDR3 loop: CASSYSLAGGQADTQYF. The CDR3 nucleotides are TGTGCCAGCAGTTACTCGTTAGCGGGAGGGCAGGCAGATACGCAGTATTTT.